This entry lists 21 T cell receptor beta chains sequenced from one sample in a study of blood T cell repertoires in COVID-19. Method: immunoSEQ multiplex PCR; TCRdb's copy keeps in-frame clones and lacks some. The data contain some 260,000 clones, more than 70% of them seen just once; the ten biggest clones take up about 0.99%. The sample taken for sequencing was peripheral blood. Every receptor here comes from a woman aged 40 to 50 who had recovered from COVID-19.

This chain uses TRBV5-5 with TRBJ1-5; 8 positions match TRBD1. V was clipped by 7 bases and J by 2 bases; unmatched bases: 8. This CDR3 is built from 15 residues. CDR1 SGHKS and CDR2 YYEKEE come from the germline V gene (reference sequence). For the CDR3, the DNA is TGTGCCAGCGGACAGACAGGGGCCCGCAATCAGCCCCAGCATTTT. It encodes CASGQTGARNQPQHF.

This clone was found once. V usage is TRBV29-1 and J usage is TRBJ2-3; 8 bases agree with TRBD2. The V gene's germline CDR1 is SQVTM and CDR2 ANQGSEA. V was clipped by 4 bases and J by 5 bases; unmatched bases: 5. This CDR3 is built from 13 residues. For the CDR3, the DNA is TGCAGCGTTGCAGCGGGAGCGGGAGATACGCAGTATTTT. This codes for CSVAAGAGDTQYF.

This chain links TRBV7-9 with TRBJ2-3; a possible D gene is TRBD2 (5 bases). V gave up 5 bases and J gave up 1 base, with 13 bases separating them. In germline, CDR1 is SEHNR, CDR2 FQNEAQ (reference sequence). The CDR3 loop spans 15 amino acids. CDR3 amino acids: CASSPRDSGTDTQYF. In DNA, the CDR3 is TGTGCCAGCAGCCCCCGGGATAGCGGCACAGATACGCAGTATTTT.

This sequence joins TRBV10-3 and TRBJ1-2; 9 bases map to TRBD1. This CDR3 has 14 amino acids. The germline gives CDR1 ENHRY, CDR2 SYGVKD. Trimming at V came to 0 bases and at J to 6 bases, leaving 2 bases not matched to a gene. CDR3 coding DNA: TGTGCCATCAGTGAGTCGGGACAGGGCCATGGCTACACCTTC. It encodes CAISESGQGHGYTF.

The chain employs TRBV19 and TRBJ1-1; 10 nucleotides line up with TRBD1. Per germline, CDR1 LNHDA and CDR2 SQIVND (reference sequence). With 3 bases clipped from V and 5 bases from J, the junction kept 9 bases outside the gene matches. This CDR3 region has 16 residues. The CDR3 loop is CASSILPGTGATEAFF. DNA for the CDR3: TGTGCCAGTAGTATCTTACCCGGGACAGGGGCGACTGAAGCTTTCTTT.

The V gene is TRBV7-6, the J gene TRBJ2-3; 8 bases align to TRBD1. V was clipped by 1 base and J by 5 bases; unmatched bases: 11. Germline lookup yields CDR1 SGHVS and CDR2 FNYEAQ. The CDR3 is 17 residues long. CDR3 loop: CASSLVGDRYPVDTQYF. CDR3 sequence (DNA): TGTGCCAGCAGCTTAGTGGGGGACAGGTATCCCGTAGATACGCAGTATTTT.

The V and J genes are TRBV6-5 and TRBJ1-2, with 7 nucleotides matching TRBD1. With 6 bases clipped from V and 2 bases from J, the junction kept 6 bases outside the gene matches. The CDR3 totals 14 residues. Germline CDR1 MNHEY, CDR2 SVGAGI. The CDR3 spells CASSPGTVNYGYTF. CDR3 nucleotide sequence: TGTGCCAGCAGCCCCGGGACAGTCAACTATGGCTACACCTTC.

The CDR3 loop is CASSARGQVTEAFF. The CDR3 DNA is TGTGCCAGCAGCGCCAGGGGGCAGGTCACTGAAGCTTTCTTT. V and J are TRBV9 and TRBJ1-1, with TRBD1 identical over 8 bases. Germline loops: CDR1 SGDLS, CDR2 YYNGEE. Trimming at V came to 3 bases and at J to 4 bases, leaving 5 bases not matched to a gene. This CDR3 comprises 14 residues.

The CDR3 DNA is TGCGCCAGCAGCGCAACAGGGGAGTATGGCTACACCTTC. Its protein is CASSATGEYGYTF. J is TRBJ1-2 and V is TRBV5-1; 7 bases align to TRBD1. The CDR3 sequence is 13 residues long. J was trimmed by 5 bases and V by 4 bases; bases with no gene match: 5. Germline V CDR1 and CDR2: SGHRS, YFSETQ.

The chain links TRBV18 to TRBJ1-4; the match to TRBD1 covers 9 bases. This CDR3 is 15 amino acids long. Germline V gene sequence: CDR1 KGHSH, CDR2 LQKENI. V lost 4 bases and J lost 7; bases outside the gene matches: 7. The DNA for the CDR3 is TGTGCCAGCTCACAAGGACAGGGGTCCGGTGAAAAACTGTTTTTT. Protein sequence: CASSQGQGSGEKLFF. The complete variable domain, with remaining parts taken from reference TRBV18 and TRBJ1-4, reads NAGVMQNPRHLVRRRGQEARLRCSPMKGHSHVYWYRQLPEEGLKFMVYLQKENIIDESGMPKERFSAEFPKEGPSILRIQQVVRGDSAAYFCASSQGQGSGEKLFFGSGTQLSVL.

J is TRBJ2-1 and V is TRBV30, with 10 bases matching TRBD2. This CDR3 is 15 amino acids long. Germline values: CDR1 GTSNPN, CDR2 SVGIG (reference sequence). The trim removed 3 bases at V and 4 bases at J, leaving 6 bases unmatched. The CDR3 loop is CAWSTGTSAYNEQFF. CDR3 in DNA: TGTGCCTGGAGCACCGGGACTAGCGCATACAATGAGCAGTTCTTC.

V and J are TRBV4-3 and TRBJ1-3; D unresolved. Germline CDR1 and CDR2: LGHNA and YSLEER. The ends were cut back, 4 bases at V and 0 bases at J, with 7 bases in the middle. CDR3 length: 14 amino acids. CDR3: CASSPISSGNTIYF. The CDR3 nucleotides are TGCGCCAGCAGCCCAATTAGCTCTGGAAACACCATATATTTT.

This chain joins TRBV18 and TRBJ1-2, with 10 bases lining up with TRBD1. The V and J ends lost 6 bases and 5 bases, in that order; junction bases with no gene match: 3. The CDR3 totals 13 residues. The germline V gene encodes CDR1 KGHSH and CDR2 LQKENI. Here the CDR3 reads CASSEDRGYGYTF. DNA of the CDR3: TGTGCCAGCTCTGAGGACAGGGGGTATGGCTACACCTTC.

This chain uses TRBV3-1 (or the pseudogene TRBV3-2) with TRBJ2-7, with 8 bases identical to TRBD2. The germline V gene encodes CDR1 LGHDT and CDR2 YNNKEL (reference sequence). The CDR3 is 16 residues long. After removal of 0 bases from V and 1 base from J, the junction contained 5 bases not matched to a gene. The CDR3 reads CASSQDRVAGSYEQYF. CDR3 nucleotide sequence: TGTGCCAGCAGCCAAGATCGGGTAGCGGGGTCCTACGAGCAGTACTTC.

The chain carries TRBV5-1 and TRBJ2-7; 7 nucleotides match TRBD2. J gave up 3 bases and V 0 bases, and 3 bases lay outside the gene matches. Germline lookup yields CDR1 SGHRS and CDR2 YFSETQ. There are 14 residues in the CDR3. CDR3 coding DNA: TGCGCCAGCAGCTTGGCGGGAGGACACTACGAGCAGTACTTC. Translation: CASSLAGGHYEQYF.

The chain carries TRBV5-1 and TRBJ2-2; 13 bases are shared with TRBD2. CDR3 length: 15 amino acids. V shed 6 bases and J 5 bases; nucleotides not matched to a gene: 4. CDR1 and CDR2 from the germline V gene are SGHRS and YFSETQ. The CDR3 bases are TGCGCCAGCACTGCGGGACTAGCGGGGACCGGGGAGCTGTTTTTT. Residues: CASTAGLAGTGELFF.

CDR3 DNA: TGTGCCACCAGTGATTCCCTAGCTGGAAACACCATATATTTT. This gives the protein CATSDSLAGNTIYF. The chain joins TRBV24-1 to TRBJ1-3, with D unclear. Germline loops: CDR1 KGHDR, CDR2 SFDVKD. V gave up 2 bases and J gave up 2 bases, with 6 bases separating them. The CDR3 extends over 14 amino acids.

The chain combines TRBV7-3 with TRBJ2-1, with 7 bases that match TRBD1. V lost 3 bases to trimming and J lost 10 bases; unmatched junction nucleotides: 6. Germline V gives CDR1 SGHTA, CDR2 FQGTGA. This CDR3 spans 13 amino acids. Here the CDR3 reads CASSLGTDGEQFF. The DNA of the CDR3 is TGTGCCAGCAGCTTGGGGACAGACGGGGAGCAGTTCTTC.

V gene TRBV7-2 combines with J gene TRBJ2-1, with TRBD2 matching 9 bases. The V gene end was trimmed by 1 base and the J gene end by 8 bases; junction bases not matched to a gene: 12. Germline V gene data show CDR1 as SGHTA and CDR2 as FQGNSA. This CDR3 has 17 residues. CDR3 protein: CASSLGYGREGTYEQFF. In nucleotides, the CDR3 is TGTGCCAGCAGCTTAGGGTACGGGCGGGAGGGGACGTATGAGCAGTTCTTC. Looking up the rest from reference TRBV7-2 and TRBJ2-1 gives the full variable domain: GAGVSQSPSNKVTEKGKDVELRCDPISGHTALYWYRQSLGQGLEFLIYFQGNSAPDKSGLPSDRFSAERTGGSVSTLTIQRTQQEDSAVYLCASSLGYGREGTYEQFFGPGTRLTVL.

The chain has TRBV28 and TRBJ1-2, with D tentatively TRBD1 (5 bases). Per the germline V gene, CDR1 is MDHEN and CDR2 is SYDVKM. The CDR3 sequence is 14 residues long. V dropped 3 bases and J dropped 4 bases, with 12 bases sitting between them. The CDR3 sequence is CASSLGEAIYGYTF. The CDR3 nucleotides are TGTGCCAGCAGTTTGGGGGAGGCCATCTATGGCTACACCTTC.

A remark on this clone: One end of the junction does not line up with germline, which may come from a read error. The rearrangement joins TRBV18 to TRBJ2-4; 14 bases align to TRBD2. CDR1 is KGHSH, CDR2 LQKENI, per germline. The CDR3 runs 13 residues. The CDR3 coding sequence is TGTGCCAGCTCACCACCCCGGGGACTAGCGGGAGCCTTC. Amino acids: CASSPPRGLAGAF.